A selection of T cell receptor beta chains follows, all from one sample in a study of OX40 agonist ivuxolimab in advanced cancers. Some clones are missing from TCRdb's copy, which holds only in-frame ones; the method was immunoSEQ multiplex PCR. The top ten clones hold more than 25% of a sample with tens of thousands of clones, more than 75% of them seen once. The material was CD4+ or CD8+ T cells sorted from blood, obtained in a trial of the OX40 agonist ivuxolimab. The receptors originated from an adult with an advanced solid tumor such as melanoma, head and neck, liver or kidney cancer. Both conserved end residues are part of each CDR3. D genes are given only for firm matches. The listing skips clone size in some rows; elsewhere it reads once, few, many or a size class.

v_call: TRBV2
cdr3_length: 17
clone_size: -
j_call: TRBJ1-4
d_call: TRBD1
cdr3_nt: TGTGCCAGCAGTGGGGGGACAGGGTTCCTTACTAATGAAAAACTGTTTTTT
cdr3_aa: CASSGGTGFLTNEKLFF

v_call: TRBV30
cdr3_length: 15
clone_size: -
j_call: TRBJ2-4
d_call: TRBD1
cdr3_nt: TGTGCCTGGAGTTCACAGGGGGCCGGGCCGGGGATTCAGTACTTC
cdr3_aa: CAWSSQGAGPGIQYF

v_call: TRBV4-2
cdr3_length: 15
clone_size: few
j_call: TRBJ1-1
d_call: -
cdr3_nt: TGTGCCAGCAGCACCCGGACGGGAGGGGGTACTGAAGCTTTCTTT
cdr3_aa: CASSTRTGGGTEAFF

v_call: TRBV19
cdr3_length: 12
clone_size: -
j_call: TRBJ1-1
d_call: TRBD1
cdr3_nt: TGTGCCAGTAAACAGGGGTACACTGAAGCTTTCTTT
cdr3_aa: CASKQGYTEAFF

v_call: TRBV15
cdr3_length: 16
clone_size: -
j_call: TRBJ1-1
d_call: -
cdr3_nt: TGTGCCACCAGCAGAGAGAGAGAAACACTGAACACTGAAGCTTTCTTT
cdr3_aa: CATSRERETLNTEAFF

v_call: TRBV7-3
cdr3_length: 13
clone_size: -
j_call: TRBJ2-5
d_call: -
cdr3_nt: TGTGCCAGCAGCCCGGGACCGAGGGAGACCCAGTACTTC
cdr3_aa: CASSPGPRETQYF

v_call: TRBV10-2
cdr3_length: 14
clone_size: -
j_call: TRBJ2-1
d_call: TRBD2
cdr3_nt: TGCGCCAGCAGAACCGGGACTAGCTCGAATGAGCAGTTCTTC
cdr3_aa: CASRTGTSSNEQFF

v_call: TRBV29-1
cdr3_length: 16
clone_size: -
j_call: TRBJ2-6
d_call: TRBD2
cdr3_nt: TGCAGCGTTGTACTAGCGGGAGAGGCTCGGGCCAACGTCCTGACTTTC
cdr3_aa: CSVVLAGEARANVLTF

v_call: TRBV7-3
cdr3_length: 18
clone_size: -
j_call: TRBJ2-1
d_call: TRBD2
cdr3_nt: TGTGCCAGCAGCTTGCAACCCTTAGCGGGTAGCTCCTACAATGAGCAGTTCTTC
cdr3_aa: CASSLQPLAGSSYNEQFF

v_call: TRBV6-1
cdr3_length: 15
clone_size: -
j_call: TRBJ2-7
d_call: -
cdr3_nt: TGTGCCAGCAGAACGTTATCCGGGTTCTCCTACGAGCAGTACTTC
cdr3_aa: CASRTLSGFSYEQYF

v_call: TRBV28
cdr3_length: 14
clone_size: -
j_call: TRBJ2-3
d_call: -
cdr3_nt: TGTGCCAGCAGCCTAGAGGATCGCACAGATACGCAGTATTTT
cdr3_aa: CASSLEDRTDTQYF

v_call: TRBV9
cdr3_length: 14
clone_size: -
j_call: TRBJ2-7
d_call: -
cdr3_nt: TGTGCCAGCAGCGTAGAGCCAGGGCACTACGAGCAGTACTTC
cdr3_aa: CASSVEPGHYEQYF

v_call: TRBV9
cdr3_length: 15
clone_size: -
j_call: TRBJ2-1
d_call: -
cdr3_nt: TGTGCCAGCAGCCCGGGATCTCAAGGCCTCAATGAGCAGTTCTTC
cdr3_aa: CASSPGSQGLNEQFF

v_call: TRBV4-1
cdr3_length: 16
clone_size: -
j_call: TRBJ2-1
d_call: TRBD2
cdr3_nt: TGCGCCAGCAGCCAAGATATCCGGGGGGAATACAATGAGCAGTTCTTC
cdr3_aa: CASSQDIRGEYNEQFF

v_call: TRBV27
cdr3_length: 14
clone_size: -
j_call: TRBJ1-1
d_call: TRBD1
cdr3_nt: TGTGCCAGCAGTTTAAACAGGGGGAACACTGAAGCTTTCTTT
cdr3_aa: CASSLNRGNTEAFF

v_call: TRBV27
cdr3_length: 14
clone_size: -
j_call: TRBJ2-7
d_call: TRBD1
cdr3_nt: TGTGCCAGCAATACCGTCCAGGGGGCGAGGGAGCAGTACTTC
cdr3_aa: CASNTVQGAREQYF

v_call: TRBV4-2
cdr3_length: 16
clone_size: once
j_call: TRBJ2-7
d_call: TRBD1
cdr3_nt: TGTGCCAGCAGCCAAGGGTTGCCGGGACAGGGTTACGAGCAGTACTTC
cdr3_aa: CASSQGLPGQGYEQYF

v_call: TRBV7-9
cdr3_length: 12
clone_size: -
j_call: TRBJ2-7
d_call: -
cdr3_nt: TGTGCCAGCAGCCCAGGTGGTAACGAGCAGTACTTC
cdr3_aa: CASSPGGNEQYF

v_call: TRBV7-2
cdr3_length: 16
clone_size: -
j_call: TRBJ2-1
d_call: -
cdr3_nt: TGTGCCAGCAGCCAAAGGGCCCATCTCTCCTACAATGAGCAGTTCTTC
cdr3_aa: CASSQRAHLSYNEQFF

v_call: TRBV30
cdr3_length: 15
clone_size: -
j_call: TRBJ1-4
d_call: -
cdr3_nt: TGTGCCTGGAGTGTACCCTGGGGGGGTTCTGAAAAACTGTTTTTT
cdr3_aa: CAWSVPWGGSEKLFF

v_call: TRBV27
cdr3_length: 16
clone_size: -
j_call: TRBJ2-3
d_call: -
cdr3_nt: TGTGCCAGCACCCTAGGAGGGAAAGCGGGCACAGATACGCAGTATTTT
cdr3_aa: CASTLGGKAGTDTQYF

v_call: TRBV10-3
cdr3_length: 13
clone_size: -
j_call: TRBJ2-4
d_call: -
cdr3_nt: TGTGCCATCAGTGAGCCCGAGGGTGTAATTCAGTACTTC
cdr3_aa: CAISEPEGVIQYF

v_call: TRBV30
cdr3_length: 13
clone_size: -
j_call: TRBJ2-7
d_call: -
cdr3_nt: TGTGCCTGGACCCCGGGCCAGACCTACGAGCAGTACTTC
cdr3_aa: CAWTPGQTYEQYF

v_call: TRBV7-7
cdr3_length: 14
clone_size: -
j_call: TRBJ2-5
d_call: TRBD1
cdr3_nt: TGTGCTAGCACCTCGTCGACAGGGGGGGAGACCCAGTACTTC
cdr3_aa: CASTSSTGGETQYF

v_call: TRBV20-1
cdr3_length: 11
clone_size: -
j_call: TRBJ2-7
d_call: -
cdr3_nt: TGCAGTGCTAGAAAGGCCTACGAGCAGTACTTC
cdr3_aa: CSARKAYEQYF

v_call: TRBV7-9
cdr3_length: 16
clone_size: once
j_call: TRBJ2-5
d_call: TRBD2
cdr3_nt: TGTGCCAGCAGCCTGCGGACTAGCGGCTACCAAGAGACCCAGTACTTC
cdr3_aa: CASSLRTSGYQETQYF

v_call: TRBV4-2
cdr3_length: 19
clone_size: -
j_call: TRBJ2-7
d_call: TRBD2
cdr3_nt: TGTGCCAGCAGCCAAGGTGGGCTGCGGCGGGAGGGCCCCGGGGACGAGCAGTACTTC
cdr3_aa: CASSQGGLRREGPGDEQYF

v_call: TRBV4-1
cdr3_length: 15
clone_size: -
j_call: TRBJ2-7
d_call: -
cdr3_nt: TGCGCCAGCAGCCAAGTTTTCGAGGGTAGCGACGAGCAGTACTTC
cdr3_aa: CASSQVFEGSDEQYF

v_call: TRBV28
cdr3_length: 16
clone_size: once
j_call: TRBJ2-7
d_call: TRBD2
cdr3_nt: TGTGCCAGCAGCTTCCGACTAGCGGGAGTGGACTACGAGCAGTACTTC
cdr3_aa: CASSFRLAGVDYEQYF

v_call: TRBV21-1
cdr3_length: 12
clone_size: -
j_call: TRBJ2-7
d_call: -
cdr3_nt: TGTGCCAGCGAGTGGCCCCTTGACGAGCAGTACTTC
cdr3_aa: CASEWPLDEQYF